The clone carrying this T cell receptor (beta chain) appeared many times. Its target is not known. From the reads, TCRdb called clonotypes with MiXCR, one entry per CDR3 protein. The data contain 310,000 or so distinct CDR3 sequences, 15% to 20% of them seen just once; the ten biggest clones take up more than 10%. The data belong to a study of T cell repertoires in cytomegalovirus infection. As for the study in general: Indicated by public TCR beta signatures were CMV infection and matching HLA type. Study-level points and caveats: Individuals carrying CMV plus the relevant HLA were identified by cumulative frequency of public TCR beta families. HLA-C-restricted CMV-specific TCR beta clonotypes prevailed in the ex vivo response.

The length of the CDR3 is 14 residues. Germline CDR1 is LNHDA and CDR2 is SQIVND (reference sequence). Trimming at V came to 8 bases and at J to 14 bases, leaving 15 bases not matched to a gene. The material sequenced was PBMCs. The chain uses TRBV19 and TRBJ1-6; 7 bases line up with TRBD1. This clonotype was obtained from a human donor in good health (CMV status not recorded). Some clones in this sample may be carry-over from other donors' samples. The CDR3 DNA follows: TGTGCCAGTGAGTCCCAGGGGGGACTTTCGACCCTCCACTTT. Translating it yields CASESQGGLSTLHF.